The sequence of this TCR beta chain was determined in a study of post-analysis software for immune sequencing data (dated by TCRdb to between 2015 and 2016). About the investigation overall: Relapsing-remitting, secondary progressive and progressive-relapsing multiple sclerosis were recorded as disease courses, and subtype annotation was lacking for some patients. A subset of samples was prepared in parallel using single-end sample barcoding, then pooled and co-amplified after Illumina adapter ligation. The patient repertoires were set against about eleven previously published healthy control repertoires from donors whose ages ranged from roughly 6 to 27 years.

Beyond this particular receptor, the publication reports: The control group was slightly older than the multiple sclerosis patient group. Direct clustering with F measure showed strong co-clustering of samples prepared in the same batch, prompting a batch-effect correction. Multiple sclerosis patients had significantly lower normalized Chao1 diversity than controls, a result that suggests substantial peripheral T-cell clonal expansion. Patients showed significantly higher frequencies than controls for a handful of TRBV segments, among them TRBV5-6, TRBV5-1 and TRBV20-1.

To demonstrate the VDJtools post-analysis software, TCR beta repertoires were profiled from the peripheral blood of more than 10 young patients with multiple sclerosis. The multiple sclerosis patients were children and adolescents between about 6 and 16 years of age. CDR1 and CDR2 (MGHRA, YSYEKL) derive from the germline V gene. V loses 0 bases at its end and J loses 11 bases; junction bases beyond the gene matches: 6. Taken from cysteine to phenylalanine, the CDR3 has 13 residues. This entry keeps only the CDR3 DNA: 39 bases, framed from base 1. Receptor amplification or capture employed PCR. Sequencing was carried out with an Illumina HiSeq 2500. To reduce PCR and sequencing biases, unique molecular identifiers were built into the TCR beta cDNA libraries. Every 1 to 10 million input T cells yielded approximately 500,000 cDNA molecules, meaning each molecule approximated one T cell. Patient libraries were prepared and sequenced with the same protocol used for the earlier healthy control dataset. Within a given batch, samples were prepared together, multiplexed and sequenced on the same HiSeq lane. Concerning the study's data processing: Raw barcoded reads were processed with MIGEC, discarding single-read molecular identifier groups before consensus assembly and CDR3 extraction. VDJtools was used for post-analysis of the clonotype tables, with diversity normalized by down-sampling every dataset to the smallest sample size. Repertoire overlap clustering matched CDR3 amino acid but not nucleotide sequences to correct batch-related cross-sample contamination. Starting from the raw public reads, TCRdb applied fastp trimming at Q25, assembled clones with MiXCR and retained in-frame beta chains. Rows matching on CDR3 protein sequence are summarized as one entry with the most common DNA and genes. The V and J calls and clone size are TCRdb's, not the authors'. Within this sample are approximately 460,000 distinct CDR3 sequences, with over 35% of them counted one time only. The ten top clones hold about 12% of the sample.

Regarding this clonotype: There is no known antigen for this receptor. No base qualities exist here, and no much larger clone lies one base off it.

The chain was built from TRBV4-1 and TRBJ2-5; 7 bases in the middle match TRBD1. This sequence was found in a girl aged 10-17 years with multiple sclerosis. Material: blood. The DNA is TGCGCCAGCAGCCAAGAAGGGGGCGCGCAGCAGTACTTC. Protein translation: CASSQEGGAQQYF.